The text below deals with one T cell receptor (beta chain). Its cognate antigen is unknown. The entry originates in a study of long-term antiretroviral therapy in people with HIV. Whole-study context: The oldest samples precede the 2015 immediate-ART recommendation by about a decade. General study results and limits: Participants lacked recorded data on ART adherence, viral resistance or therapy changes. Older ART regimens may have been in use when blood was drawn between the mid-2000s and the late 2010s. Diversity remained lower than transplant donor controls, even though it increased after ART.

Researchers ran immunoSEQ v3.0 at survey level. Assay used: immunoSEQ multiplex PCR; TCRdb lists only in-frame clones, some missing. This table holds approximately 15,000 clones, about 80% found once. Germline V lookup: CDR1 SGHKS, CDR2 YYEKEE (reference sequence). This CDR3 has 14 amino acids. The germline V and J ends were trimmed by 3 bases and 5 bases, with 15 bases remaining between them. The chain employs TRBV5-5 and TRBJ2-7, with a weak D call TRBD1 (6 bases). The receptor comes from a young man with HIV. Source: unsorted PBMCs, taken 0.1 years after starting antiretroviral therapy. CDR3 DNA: TGTGCCAGCAGCTGGCTTACAGGGTCCCACGAGCAGTACTTC. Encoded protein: CASSWLTGSHEQYF.